The 27 T cell receptor beta chains below all came from one sample that was sequenced in a study of shared clonotypes between healthy human individuals. The protocol was immunoSEQ multiplex PCR, while the TCRdb copy is restricted to in-frame clones and leaves out a portion. The sample lists some 1.5 million clones, 96% occurring once. Material for sequencing was naive CD4+ T cells sorted from blood. Specified subset: CD45RA+ positively selected. These receptors came from a man aged 25-45 years in good health.

The chain's CDR3 is CASSRDRQETQYF. The CDR3 DNA is TGTGCCAGCAGCCGAGATCGTCAGGAGACCCAGTACTTC. This chain uses TRBV14 with TRBJ2-5; D not resolved. Trimming stripped 4 bases from V and 5 bases from J, with 11 bases between. The germline CDR1 and CDR2 sequences are SGHDN and FVKESK. The CDR3 runs to 13 residues. The whole variable domain, filled in from reference TRBV14 and TRBJ2-5, reads EAGVTQFPSHSVIEKGQTVTLRCDPISGHDNLYWYRRVMGKEIKFLLHFVKESKQDESGMPNNRFLAERTGGTYSTLKVQPAELEDSGVYFCASSRDRQETQYFGPGTRLLVL.

This clone has just one count. The chain couples TRBV11-2 to TRBJ2-3, with a weak D call TRBD2 (6 bases). CDR3 length: 16 residues. V was clipped by 5 bases and J by 2 bases, with 17 bases between them. The germline V gene has CDR1 SGHAT and CDR2 FQNNGV. In nucleotides, the CDR3 is TGTGCCAGCAGCGTCCAACCGGGACTTTTCACAGATACGCAGTATTTT. Translation gives CASSVQPGLFTDTQYF.

The rearrangement uses TRBV7-6 and TRBJ2-7, with 7 bases that match TRBD2. J gave up 0 bases and V 0 bases, and 5 bases lay outside the gene matches. The CDR3 contains 16 residues. Germline values: CDR1 SGHVS, CDR2 FNYEAQ. The CDR3 here is CASSLAGLADSYEQYF. CDR3 DNA sequence: TGTGCCAGCAGCTTAGCCGGTCTAGCGGACTCCTACGAGCAGTACTTC.

The rearrangement links TRBV5-1 to TRBJ2-1; D remains ambiguous. V gave up 0 bases and J gave up 8 bases, with 12 bases separating them. Germline values: CDR1 SGHRS, CDR2 YFSETQ. This CDR3 is built from 14 residues. CDR3 coding DNA: TGCGCCAGCAGCTTGGGACCCTCGGCGGATGAGCAGTTCTTC. It translates to CASSLGPSADEQFF.

Turning to this clone: This specimen includes other DNA sequences encoding the same CDR3. The gene calls are TRBV28 and TRBJ2-1; tentatively, D is TRBD1 (6 bases). CDR3 length: 13 amino acids. The germline CDR1 and CDR2 sequences are MDHEN and SYDVKM. Trimming stripped 6 bases from V and 3 bases from J, with 9 bases between. This chain's CDR3 is CASSPDSYNEQFF. Written as DNA, the CDR3 is TGTGCCAGCAGCCCGGACAGCTACAATGAGCAGTTCTTC.

V and J are TRBV7-9 and TRBJ1-1; D unclear. The V and J ends lost 5 bases and 3 bases respectively, with 10 bases between them. This CDR3 comprises 13 residues. Germline assignment: CDR1 SEHNR and CDR2 FQNEAQ (reference sequence). The DNA of the CDR3 is TGTGCCAGCAGCACCGGGAGGGACACTGAAGCTTTCTTT. Residues: CASSTGRDTEAFF.

CDR3: CASSFAHTDTQYF. For the CDR3, the DNA is TGTGCCAGCAGTTTCGCACACACAGATACGCAGTATTTT. The chain joins TRBV27 to TRBJ2-3; D gene ambiguous. Trimming stripped 3 bases from V and 2 bases from J, with 6 bases between. Per the germline V gene, CDR1 is MNHEY and CDR2 is SMNVEV (reference sequence). The length of the CDR3 is 13 residues.

The V gene is TRBV5-1, the J gene TRBJ2-3, with 11 bases that match TRBD2. The CDR3 extends over 19 amino acids. Per the germline V gene, CDR1 is SGHRS and CDR2 is YFSETQ. J lost 5 bases, V lost 0 bases, and 14 bases had no gene match. The CDR3 spells CASSLALGGTSGGVDTQYF. The DNA of the CDR3 is TGCGCCAGCAGCTTGGCCTTGGGCGGGACTAGCGGAGGGGTAGATACGCAGTATTTT.

This sequence joins TRBV2 and TRBJ2-2, with D possibly being TRBD2 (5 bases). CDR1 and CDR2 (germline): SNHLY, FYNNEI. V lost 0 bases, J lost 6 bases, and 20 bases lay in between. The CDR3 length is 18 residues. The CDR3 DNA reads as TGTGCCAGCAGTGAAGCGTTGGAGAGGGCGGAACAAGCCGGGGAGCTGTTTTTT. Protein sequence: CASSEALERAEQAGELFF.

The rearrangement uses TRBV27 and TRBJ1-2; 8 bases agree with TRBD1. Germline V gene data show CDR1 as MNHEY and CDR2 as SMNVEV (reference sequence). The CDR3 runs 18 residues. The junction had 17 bases not matched to a gene; V was cut back by 5 bases and J by 3 bases. In DNA form, the CDR3 reads TGTGCCAGCAGTCCACGCGGCCCCTGGACAGGGTCAGACTATGGCTACACCTTC. Amino acid sequence: CASSPRGPWTGSDYGYTF.

This clone was observed once. This sequence joins TRBV29-1 and TRBJ2-7, with D possibly TRBD1 on 6 matching bases. Germline CDR1 reads SQVTM; CDR2 reads ANQGSEA. The CDR3 runs to 13 residues. The V end was cut by 4 bases, the J end by 3 bases, with 13 bases between. The CDR3 bases are TGCAGCGTTGGAGGGTACAGGGACTACGAGCAGTACTTC. This translates into CSVGGYRDYEQYF.

This chain connects TRBV6-4 to TRBJ1-5; possible D gene TRBD1, 5 bases. V was trimmed by 5 bases and J by 3 bases, leaving 23 bases between them. Germline CDR1 and CDR2: MRHNA and SNTAGT. The CDR3 length is 18 residues. CDR3 nucleotide sequence: TGTGCCAGCAGTCCCAACGACCGGGTTGGGGGAAACAATCAGCCCCAGCATTTT. This gives the protein CASSPNDRVGGNNQPQHF.

This chain uses TRBV28 with TRBJ1-5; D not resolved. Germline CDR1 and CDR2: MDHEN and SYDVKM. The CDR3 length is 15 residues. Trimming cost V 7 bases and J 7 bases, with 20 bases left between them. The CDR3 DNA is TGTGCCAGCACCTTGCCGGCGGGAGGGAGCCAGCCCCAGCATTTT. It encodes CASTLPAGGSQPQHF.

The gene calls are TRBV23-1 and TRBJ1-1; D is uncertain. TRBV23-1 qualifies as an ORF whose function is uncertain. This CDR3 comprises 13 residues. Trimming left V 0 bases short and J 11 bases short, with 13 bases between. Here the CDR3 DNA reads TGCGCCAGCAGTCAATCCCCCAGTATCTACGCTTTCTTT. Amino acids: CASSQSPSIYAFF.

With respect to this clone: This specimen includes other DNA sequences encoding the same CDR3. This sequence joins TRBV19 and TRBJ1-2; possible D gene TRBD1, 5 bases. V was clipped by 9 bases and J by 4 bases, with 9 bases between them. The CDR3 consists of 11 residues. Germline V gives CDR1 LNHDA, CDR2 SQIVND (reference sequence). CDR3 DNA: TGTGCCAGCGGGGGGACCTATGGCTACACCTTC. Protein product: CASGGTYGYTF.

This clone has a single count. The V call is TRBV11-2, the J call TRBJ2-3; TRBD2 might be the D (5 bases). V was shortened by 1 base and J by 7 bases, with 9 bases between the two germline ends. Germline assignment: CDR1 SGHAT and CDR2 FQNNGV. The CDR3 consists of 13 residues. The CDR3 DNA is TGTGCCAGCAGCTTAGTTCGGGGAAATACGCAGTATTTT. Translating it yields CASSLVRGNTQYF.

The chain carries TRBV30 and TRBJ2-1; tentatively, D is TRBD1 (5 bases). Germline loops: CDR1 GTSNPN, CDR2 SVGIG (reference sequence). CDR3 length: 13 residues. V was clipped by 3 bases and J by 4 bases, with 10 bases between them. In nucleotides, the CDR3 is TGTGCCTGGAGCGACGACAGTTACAATGAGCAGTTCTTC. Protein sequence: CAWSDDSYNEQFF.

The chain couples TRBV18 to TRBJ2-1; 7 bases line up with TRBD1. Trimming at V came to 1 base and at J to 0 bases, leaving 6 bases not matched to a gene. The germline V gene encodes CDR1 KGHSH and CDR2 LQKENI. This CDR3 region has 17 residues. CDR3: CASSPQNRDSSYNEQFF. CDR3 in DNA: TGTGCCAGCTCACCACAAAATCGGGACAGCTCCTACAATGAGCAGTTCTTC.

V is TRBV6-5 and J is TRBJ2-7; 7 bases match TRBD2. Germline V CDR1 and CDR2: MNHEY, SVGAGI. V dropped 2 bases and J dropped 0; count of bases not matched to a gene: 4. The CDR3 totals 15 residues. The CDR3 sequence is CASSYRTGGSYEQYF. DNA of the CDR3: TGTGCCAGCAGTTACCGTACGGGGGGCTCCTACGAGCAGTACTTC.

The V and J genes are TRBV7-3 and TRBJ2-1; D call uncertain. This CDR3 has 14 amino acids. Trimming took 1 base from V and 5 from J, leaving 9 bases between them. The germline CDR1 and CDR2 sequences are SGHTA and FQGTGA. CDR3 nucleotides: TGTGCCAGCAGCTTAAAATCTTGGGACAATGAGCAGTTCTTC. Its translation: CASSLKSWDNEQFF.

The rearrangement links TRBV13 to TRBJ2-3; 9 nucleotides line up with TRBD2. V dropped 2 bases and J dropped 2; count of bases not matched to a gene: 8. The germline V gene encodes CDR1 PRHDT and CDR2 FYEKMQ (reference sequence). This CDR3 comprises 17 residues. As DNA, the CDR3 is TGTGCCAGCAGCTTAAGGACTAGCGCCTATCCCACAGATACGCAGTATTTT. As protein: CASSLRTSAYPTDTQYF.

The chain carries TRBV5-1 and TRBJ2-3; TRBD1 aligns across 9 bases. CDR3 length: 16 residues. The V gene's germline CDR1 is SGHRS and CDR2 YFSETQ. Trimming took 4 bases from V and 3 from J; bases not matched to a gene: 9. CDR3 DNA: TGCGCCAGCAGCACCGGGACAGGGTCCAGGACAGATACGCAGTATTTT. Encoded protein: CASSTGTGSRTDTQYF.

This clone was observed a handful of times. The rearrangement uses TRBV6-5 and TRBJ1-2; no firm D call. From germline, CDR1 is MNHEY and CDR2 SVGAGI. Trimming removed 0 bases from V and 4 bases from J, with 12 bases in between. CDR3 length equals 15 residues. CDR3 in DNA: TGTGCCAGCAGTTACTCGGTGGTCCAGCCCTATGGCTACACCTTC. Translation gives CASSYSVVQPYGYTF.

The chain carries TRBV10-3 and TRBJ1-1; a weak D match, TRBD1 (5 bases). Germline V gene lookup returns CDR1 ENHRY and CDR2 SYGVKD. V lost 8 bases and J lost 5, with 18 bases in between. The CDR3 sequence is 14 residues long. The CDR3 DNA sequence: TGTGCCATCGGCGACCAGGGATTGAGGACTGAAGCTTTCTTT. This codes for CAIGDQGLRTEAFF.

The V call is TRBV30, the J call TRBJ2-7; TRBD2 is a possible D gene (6 bases). The V gene lost 0 bases and the J gene lost 4 bases, with 10 bases spanning the gap. Germline loops: CDR1 GTSNPN, CDR2 SVGIG (reference sequence). The CDR3 runs to 13 residues. The CDR3 nucleotides are TGTGCCTGGAGTGTACTAGGGAGGTACGAGCAGTACTTC. It codes for CAWSVLGRYEQYF.

The chain combines TRBV11-3 with TRBJ2-1; 8 bases match TRBD2. Germline CDR1 and CDR2: SGHNT and YENEEA. The CDR3 covers 18 residues. Losses at the gene ends were 5 bases for V and 8 bases for J; bases not matched to a gene: 20. The CDR3 DNA reads as TGTGCCAGCAGCGGTGGGCTGGGGGTAGCGGGGCGGAACCATGAGCAGTTCTTC. Translation: CASSGGLGVAGRNHEQFF.

The chain links TRBV5-1 to TRBJ2-1, with D perhaps matching TRBD2 (5 bases). The CDR3 totals 14 residues. The V end was cut by 1 base, the J end by 4 bases, with 9 bases between. The germline gives CDR1 SGHRS, CDR2 YFSETQ. The CDR3 loop is CASSLQRQYNEQFF. The CDR3 DNA follows: TGCGCCAGCAGCTTGCAGCGGCAATACAATGAGCAGTTCTTC.